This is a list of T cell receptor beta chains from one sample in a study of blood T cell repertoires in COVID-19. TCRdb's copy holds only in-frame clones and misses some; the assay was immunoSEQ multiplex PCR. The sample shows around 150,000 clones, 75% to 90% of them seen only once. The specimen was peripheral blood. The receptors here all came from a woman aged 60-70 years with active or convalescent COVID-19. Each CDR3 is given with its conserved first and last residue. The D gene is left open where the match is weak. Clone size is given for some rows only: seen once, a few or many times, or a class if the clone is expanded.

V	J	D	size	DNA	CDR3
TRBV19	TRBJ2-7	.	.	TGTGCCAGTAGTATAGCGGGGGCCTACGAGCAGTACTTC	CASSIAGAYEQYF
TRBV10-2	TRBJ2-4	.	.	TGCGCCAGCAGTGACAGCAGGGCCGGCAAAAACATTCAGTACTTC	CASSDSRAGKNIQYF
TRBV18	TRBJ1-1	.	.	TGTGCCAGCTCACAGGCCGGGTACACTGAAGCTTTCTTT	CASSQAGYTEAFF
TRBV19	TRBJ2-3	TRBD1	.	TGTGCCAGTAGTATAGATCAAAACTTCCCAGGGGGCGCAGATACGCAGTATTTT	CASSIDQNFPGGADTQYF
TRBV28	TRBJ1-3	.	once	TGTGCCATACAGCAGGGAGGAAACACCATATATTTT	CAIQQGGNTIYF
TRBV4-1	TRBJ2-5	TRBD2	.	TGCGCCAGCAGCCAAGTTGGGACTAGCCTACAAGAGACCCAGTACTTC	CASSQVGTSLQETQYF
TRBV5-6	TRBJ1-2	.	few	TGTGCCAGCGGCCGGGGGGACTATGGCTACACCTTC	CASGRGDYGYTF
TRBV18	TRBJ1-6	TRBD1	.	TGTGCCAGCTCACCCTGGACAGGGGACAATTCACCCCTCCACTTT	CASSPWTGDNSPLHF
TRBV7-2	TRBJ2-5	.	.	TGTGCCAGCAGCACCGGGACTCAAGAGACCCAGTACTTC	CASSTGTQETQYF
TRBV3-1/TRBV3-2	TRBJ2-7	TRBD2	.	TGTGCCAGCAGCCAAGATAGCGGGGGGGGAGGCTACGAGCAGTACTTC	CASSQDSGGGGYEQYF